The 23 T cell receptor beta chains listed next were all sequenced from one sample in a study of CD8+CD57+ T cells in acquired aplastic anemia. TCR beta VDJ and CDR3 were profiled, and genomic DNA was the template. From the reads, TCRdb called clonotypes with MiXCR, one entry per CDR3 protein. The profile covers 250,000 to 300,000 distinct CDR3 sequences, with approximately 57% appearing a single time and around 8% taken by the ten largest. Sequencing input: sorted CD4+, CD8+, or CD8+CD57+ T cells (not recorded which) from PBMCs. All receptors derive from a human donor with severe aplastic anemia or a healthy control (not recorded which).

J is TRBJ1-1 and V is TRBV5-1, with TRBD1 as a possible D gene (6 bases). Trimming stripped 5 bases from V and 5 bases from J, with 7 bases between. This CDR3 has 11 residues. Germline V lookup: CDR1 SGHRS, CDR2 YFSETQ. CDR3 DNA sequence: TGCGCCAGCAGGAGGGGGACTGAAGCTTTCTTT. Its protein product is CASRRGTEAFF.

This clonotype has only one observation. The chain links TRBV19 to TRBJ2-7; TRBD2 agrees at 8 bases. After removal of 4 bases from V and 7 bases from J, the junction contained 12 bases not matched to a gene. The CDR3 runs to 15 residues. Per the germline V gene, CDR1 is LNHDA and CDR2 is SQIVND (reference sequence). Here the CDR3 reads CASSTAGGATVEQYF. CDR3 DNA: TGTGCCAGTAGTACCGCCGGGGGGGCCACGGTTGAGCAGTACTTC. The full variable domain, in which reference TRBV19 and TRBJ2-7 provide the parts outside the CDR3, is DGGITQSPKYLFRKEGQNVTLSCEQNLNHDAMYWYRQDPGQGLRLIYYSQIVNDFQKGDIAEGYSVSREKKESFPLTVTSAQKNPTAFYLCASSTAGGATVEQYFGPGTRLTVT.

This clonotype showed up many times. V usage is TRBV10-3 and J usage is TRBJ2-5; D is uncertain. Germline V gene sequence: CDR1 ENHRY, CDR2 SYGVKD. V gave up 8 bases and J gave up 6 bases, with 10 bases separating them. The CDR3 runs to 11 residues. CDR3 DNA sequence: TGTGCCATCTCCCCTGGGCAGACCCAGTACTTC. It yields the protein CAISPGQTQYF.

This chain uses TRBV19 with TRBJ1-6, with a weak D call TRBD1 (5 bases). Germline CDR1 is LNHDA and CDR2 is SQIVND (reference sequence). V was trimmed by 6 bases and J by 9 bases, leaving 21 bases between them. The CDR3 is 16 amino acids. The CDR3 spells CASRDAGNAPGSPLHF. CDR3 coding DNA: TGTGCCAGTAGGGACGCAGGGAATGCCCCGGGTTCACCCCTCCACTTT.

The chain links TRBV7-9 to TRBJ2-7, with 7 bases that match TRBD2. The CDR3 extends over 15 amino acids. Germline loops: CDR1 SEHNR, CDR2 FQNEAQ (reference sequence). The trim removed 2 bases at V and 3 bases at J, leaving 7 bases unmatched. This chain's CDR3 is CASSLSLGDYYEQYF. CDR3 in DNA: TGTGCCAGCAGCTTAAGTCTGGGGGACTACTACGAGCAGTACTTC.

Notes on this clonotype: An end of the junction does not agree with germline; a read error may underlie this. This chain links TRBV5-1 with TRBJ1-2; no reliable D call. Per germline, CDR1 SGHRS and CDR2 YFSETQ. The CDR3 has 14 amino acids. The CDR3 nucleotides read TGCGCCAGCAGCTTGAGTACCTCTAACTATGGCTGCACCTTC. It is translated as CASSLSTSNYGCTF.

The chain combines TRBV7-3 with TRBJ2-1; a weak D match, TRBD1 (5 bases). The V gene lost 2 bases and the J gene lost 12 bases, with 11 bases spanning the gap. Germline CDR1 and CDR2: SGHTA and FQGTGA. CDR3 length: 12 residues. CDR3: CASSLQGYVQFF. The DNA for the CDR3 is TGTGCCAGCAGCTTACAGGGATATGTGCAGTTCTTC.

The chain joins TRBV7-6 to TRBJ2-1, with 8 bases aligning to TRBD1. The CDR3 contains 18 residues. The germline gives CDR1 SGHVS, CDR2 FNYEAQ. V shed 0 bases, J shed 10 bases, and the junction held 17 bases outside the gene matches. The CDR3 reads CASSLAGKAGGTVYEQFF. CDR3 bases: TGTGCCAGCAGCTTAGCTGGGAAGGCAGGGGGCACCGTCTACGAGCAGTTCTTC.

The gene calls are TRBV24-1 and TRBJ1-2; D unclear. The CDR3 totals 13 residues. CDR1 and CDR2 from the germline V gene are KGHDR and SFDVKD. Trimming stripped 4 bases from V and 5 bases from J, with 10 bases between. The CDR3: CATSEDGRYGYTF. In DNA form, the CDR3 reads TGTGCCACCAGTGAGGACGGACGATATGGCTACACCTTC.

The CDR3 region is CASSEDAGWEETQYF. As DNA, the CDR3 is TGTGCCAGCAGTGAAGATGCCGGCTGGGAAGAGACCCAGTACTTC. V gene TRBV2 combines with J gene TRBJ2-5; D remains unclear. Germline CDR1 and CDR2: SNHLY and FYNNEI. The CDR3 length is 15 residues. V was pared by 1 base and J by 3 bases, with 12 bases between. The whole variable domain, remainder taken from reference TRBV2 and TRBJ2-5, is EPEVTQTPSHQVTQMGQEVILRCVPISNHLYFYWYRQILGQKVEFLVSFYNNEISEKSEIFDDQFSVERPDGSNFTLKIRSTKLEDSAMYFCASSEDAGWEETQYFGPGTRLLVL.

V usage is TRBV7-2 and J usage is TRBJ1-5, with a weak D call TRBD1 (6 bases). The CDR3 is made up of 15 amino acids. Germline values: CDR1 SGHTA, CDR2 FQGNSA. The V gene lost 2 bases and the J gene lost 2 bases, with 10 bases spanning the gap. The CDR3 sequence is CASSLWGHGNQPQHF. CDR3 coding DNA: TGTGCCAGCAGCTTATGGGGGCACGGCAATCAGCCCCAGCATTTT.

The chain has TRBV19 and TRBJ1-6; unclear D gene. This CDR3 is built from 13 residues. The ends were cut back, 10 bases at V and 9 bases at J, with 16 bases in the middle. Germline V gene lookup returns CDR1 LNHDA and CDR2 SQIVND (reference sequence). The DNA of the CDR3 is TGTGCCACCCAGGTGGGCGAATCTTCACCCCTCCACTTT. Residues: CATQVGESSPLHF.

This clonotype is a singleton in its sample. Here the CDR3 reads CASSPRGDRVPTLHF. The CDR3 DNA sequence: TGTGCCAGCAGCCCAAGGGGGGACAGGGTCCCCACCCTCCACTTT. The rearrangement links TRBV6-1 to TRBJ1-6, with 9 nucleotides matching TRBD1. The junction had 14 bases not matched to a gene; V was cut back by 6 bases and J by 14 bases. The germline gives CDR1 MNHNS, CDR2 SASEGT. This CDR3 region has 15 residues.

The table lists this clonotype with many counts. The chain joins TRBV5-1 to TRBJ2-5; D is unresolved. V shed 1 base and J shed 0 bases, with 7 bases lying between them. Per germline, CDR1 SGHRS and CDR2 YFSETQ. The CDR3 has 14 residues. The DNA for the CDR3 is TGCGCCAGCAGCTTGCGCACATACCAAGAGACCCAGTACTTC. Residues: CASSLRTYQETQYF.

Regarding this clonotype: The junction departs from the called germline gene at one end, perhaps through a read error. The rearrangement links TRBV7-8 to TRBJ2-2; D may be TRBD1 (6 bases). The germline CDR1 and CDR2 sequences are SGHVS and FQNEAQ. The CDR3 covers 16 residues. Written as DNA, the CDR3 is TGCGCCAGCAGCCCTGGGGGCAGGTGGAACACCGGGGAGCTGTTTTTT. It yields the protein CASSPGGRWNTGELFF. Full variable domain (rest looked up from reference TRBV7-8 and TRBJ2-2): GAGVSQSPRYKVAKRGQDVALRCDPISGHVSLFWYQQALGQGPEFLTYFQNEAQLDKSGLPSDRFFAERPEGSVSTLKIQRTQQEDSAVYLCASSPGGRWNTGELFFGEGSRLTVL.

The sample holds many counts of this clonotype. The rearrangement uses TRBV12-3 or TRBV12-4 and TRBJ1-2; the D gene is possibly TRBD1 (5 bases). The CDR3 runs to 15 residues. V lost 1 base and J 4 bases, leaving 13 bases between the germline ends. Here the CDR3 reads CASSLDPGGTYGYTF. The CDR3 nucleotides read TGTGCCAGCAGTTTAGACCCGGGAGGGACCTATGGCTACACCTTC.

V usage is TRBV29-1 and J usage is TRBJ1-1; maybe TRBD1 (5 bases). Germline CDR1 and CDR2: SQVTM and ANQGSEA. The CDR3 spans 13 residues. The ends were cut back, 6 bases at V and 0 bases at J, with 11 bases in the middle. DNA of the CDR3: TGCAGCGTCGCGAGACAGCTGAACACTGAAGCTTTCTTT. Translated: CSVARQLNTEAFF.

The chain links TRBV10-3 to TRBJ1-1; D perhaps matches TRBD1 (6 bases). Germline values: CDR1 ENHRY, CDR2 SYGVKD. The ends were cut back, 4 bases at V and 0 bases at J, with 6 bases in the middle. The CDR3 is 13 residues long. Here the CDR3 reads CAISGTVNTEAFF. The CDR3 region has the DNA TGTGCCATCAGTGGGACAGTGAACACTGAAGCTTTCTTT.

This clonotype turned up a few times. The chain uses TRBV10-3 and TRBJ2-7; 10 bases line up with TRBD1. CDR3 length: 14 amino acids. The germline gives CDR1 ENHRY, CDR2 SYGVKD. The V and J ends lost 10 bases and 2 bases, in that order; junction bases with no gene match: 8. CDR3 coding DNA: TGTGCCACCGAGGGAGGGACAGGGGCCTACGAGCAGTACTTC. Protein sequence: CATEGGTGAYEQYF.

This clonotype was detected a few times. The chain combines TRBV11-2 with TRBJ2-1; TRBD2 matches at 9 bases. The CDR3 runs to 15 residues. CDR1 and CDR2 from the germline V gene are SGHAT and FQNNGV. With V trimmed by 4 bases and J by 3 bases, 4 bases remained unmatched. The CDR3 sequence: CASSSRTSDYNEQFF. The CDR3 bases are TGTGCCAGCAGCTCACGGACTAGCGACTACAATGAGCAGTTCTTC.

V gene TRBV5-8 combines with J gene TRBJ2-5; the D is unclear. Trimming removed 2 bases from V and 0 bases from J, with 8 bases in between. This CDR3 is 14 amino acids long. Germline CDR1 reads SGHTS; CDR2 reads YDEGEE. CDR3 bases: TGTGCCAGCAGCTTTAAGGGCTACCAAGAGACCCAGTACTTC. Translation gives CASSFKGYQETQYF.

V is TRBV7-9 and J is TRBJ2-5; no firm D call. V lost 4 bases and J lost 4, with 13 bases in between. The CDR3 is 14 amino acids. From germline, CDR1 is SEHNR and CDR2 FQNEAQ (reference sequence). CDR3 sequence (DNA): TGTGCCAGCAGCTCGTGGACGGCTCGAGAGACCCAGTACTTC. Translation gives CASSSWTARETQYF.

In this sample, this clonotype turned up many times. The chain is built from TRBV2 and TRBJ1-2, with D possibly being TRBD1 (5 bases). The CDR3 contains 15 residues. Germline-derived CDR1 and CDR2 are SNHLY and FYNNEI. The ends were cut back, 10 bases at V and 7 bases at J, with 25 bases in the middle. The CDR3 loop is CAIPPGGGRQAGYTF. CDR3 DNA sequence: TGTGCCATCCCCCCGGGGGGAGGGAGGCAGGCTGGCTACACCTTC.